The T cell receptor beta chain under discussion was sequenced for a study of shared clonotypes between healthy human individuals. General observations from the study: Compared with memory subsets, naive subsets generally had larger estimated richness. When naive CD4 clonotypes were compared across several donors, 4% to 6.5% were shared. Generation probabilities of non-shared clonotypes were lower (relative to those shared by all four donors).

With regard to this clone: The antigen remains undetermined.

V was pared by 0 bases and J by 4 bases, with 10 bases of the junction left unmatched. The length of the CDR3 is 17 residues. CDR1 ENHRY and CDR2 SYGVKD come from the germline V gene. Roughly 33,000 T cell genomes, or about 200 ng DNA, went into the sorted-subset replicate PCRs. The table came from immunoSEQ multiplex PCR; TCRdb's copy has only in-frame clones and leaves some out. The sample contains nearly 2 million clones, less than 95% of which appear only once. Naive CD8 cells were CD45RO-negative, positively selected for CCR7, excluding terminally differentiated effector memory CD45RA+ cells. Sequencing used naive CD8+ T cells sorted from blood. The source is a man aged 18 to 30 in good health. V usage is TRBV10-3 and J usage is TRBJ2-7; TRBD2 agrees at 9 bases. CDR3 region: CAISESAGGPVIYEQYF. The CDR3 DNA reads as TGTGCCATCAGTGAGTCCGCGGGGGGGCCGGTTATTTACGAGCAGTACTTC.